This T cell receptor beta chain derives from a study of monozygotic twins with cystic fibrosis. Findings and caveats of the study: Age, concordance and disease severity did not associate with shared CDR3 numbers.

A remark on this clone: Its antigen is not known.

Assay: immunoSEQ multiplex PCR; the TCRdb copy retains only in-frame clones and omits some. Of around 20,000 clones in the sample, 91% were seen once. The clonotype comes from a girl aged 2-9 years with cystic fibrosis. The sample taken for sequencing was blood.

The chain's CDR3 is CASSNNRQSEAFF. CDR3 in DNA: TGCGCCAGCAGCAATAATAGACAATCTGAAGCTTTCTTT. The chain recombines TRBV5-1 with TRBJ1-1; D gene uncertain. CDR1 and CDR2 (germline): SGHRS, YFSETQ. This CDR3 is built from 13 residues. Trimming removed 4 bases from V and 6 bases from J, with 13 bases in between.